This TCR beta chain came from a study of blood T cell repertoires in COVID-19 (dated by TCRdb to the early 2020s). As for the study more broadly: Collaborator samples came from the United States, Italy and Spain and covered acute and convalescent phases of COVID-19. The prospective study material was composed of cDNA or gDNA derived from T cells, B-cell-depleted T cells, or PBMCs. The samples were drawn from two sources: the first 160 participants of the ongoing ImmuneRACE study, and fewer than 1,500 subjects contributed by 6 global collaborators. HLA class I and class II types, where available, came from metadata supplied by the sample provider rather than from assay-based typing. Nearly every sample came with metadata listing a de-identified subject ID, COVID-19 status, age in years and sex. Deeply sampled blood TCRbeta repertoires from subjects exposed to, actively infected with, or recovered from COVID-19 were included in the dataset. The repertoires were released in a freely available public database intended as a resource for research on the immune response to SARS-CoV-2.

The CDR3 starts with the cysteine, ends with the phenylalanine, and has 15 residues. Of the read, only the CDR3 DNA is kept; its 45 bases are in frame from base 1. For CDR1 and CDR2, the germline V gene lists SNHLY and FYNNEI. The junction shows trimming of 6 bases on V and 2 bases on J, plus 15 bases between the germline ends. Each collaborating institution followed its own protocols to collect whole blood in K2EDTA tubes. For TCRbeta analysis, collaborator samples were shipped as frozen whole blood, as isolated PBMCs, or as DNA extracted from either sample type. About this clone itself: Its cognate antigen has yet to be identified. Base qualities are missing; no much larger clone stands one base away.

Beyond this particular receptor, the publication reports: The quantity of clinical and demographic metadata differed by source and by participant and was supplied without curation.

TCRbeta CDR3 regions were amplified from genomic DNA by means of the immunoSEQ Assay, a bias-controlled multiplex PCR. The paper's processing steps were these. The number of nucleated cells in each sample was estimated by amplification of reference gene primers within the assay. Sequence reads were collapsed and filtered to measure the absolute abundance of every unique TCRbeta CDR3 rearrangement. For each sample, productive Simpson clonality was calculated as the square root of Simpson's diversity index across productive rearrangements. Imported from immuneACCESS, the table was reduced by TCRdb to in-frame sequences with V and J called. These copies leave out some clones; in studies compared against another copy, an unresolved V gene accounts for under half, and the cause of the remainder is not known. That table furnishes V, J and clone size, whereas the DNA furnished D and trimming. A total of roughly 32,000 clones appear in this sample, more than 70% of them only once. 35% to 55% of the sample is held by the ten biggest clonotypes.

The receptor comes from a man aged 55-75 years with active or convalescent COVID-19. The sequence joins TRBV2 to TRBJ2-3; no D gene can be assigned with confidence. Sequenced sample: peripheral blood. The nucleotide sequence reads TGTGCCAGCAGGCTCATTGAGACTTACACAGATACGCAGTATTTT. Protein translation: CASRLIETYTDTQYF.